This T cell receptor (beta chain) emerged from a study of lymphopenia after photon versus proton radiotherapy (dated by TCRdb to the late 2010s). General notes on the study: In patients with gastrointestinal tumors who developed high-grade lymphopenia, the study compared the immunological effects of photon radiation therapy with those of proton radiation therapy. The study aimed to characterize how the two radiation modalities differ in their impact on the immune system. The approximately 20 patients in the cohort had gastrointestinal tumors, were treated with either photon or proton therapy, and subsequently developed lymphopenia. Overall results and qualifications from the work: Relative stability during treatment was observed in proton-treated patients, whereas loss of naive T cells and TCR diversity and gain of effector/memory populations were observed in photon-treated patients. Across the cohort, a larger post-nadir drop in TCR diversity was inversely correlated with overall survival time among patients who died. The authors looked at the survival association only in patients who died, and they framed better survival with proton therapy as a possibility rather than a demonstrated result. After the lymphocyte count nadir, repertoires from photon-treated patients showed oligoclonal expansion, particularly of CD8+ Temra cells, and this expansion drove the decline in diversity.

Note on this clone: Its antigen is still unknown. Base qualities are not at hand, and no much larger clone is one base apart.

V gives up 4 bases and J gives up 3 bases, and the segment between their germline ends measures 9 bases. CDR1 is given as MNHEY and CDR2 as SVGAGI, both from the germline V gene. Spanning cysteine to phenylalanine, the CDR3 consists of 13 amino acids. CDR3 DNA only is kept here, 39 bases in frame from base 1. Library method: the immunoSEQ multiplex PCR assay. Deep sequencing of rearranged TCR beta loci, alongside multiparametric flow cytometry, was used to profile T cell repertoires. Drawn from immuneACCESS, this table holds only the in-frame rearrangements with V and J called that TCRdb kept. Clones are partly lost; checked studies trace under half to an unresolved V gene and leave the rest unexplained. This sample comprises roughly 25,000 clones, 90% of them detected only once. Around 0.76% of the sample is held by the ten biggest clonotypes.

This receptor chain uses TRBV6-5 and TRBJ1-2; no D gene can be assigned with confidence. The sample consisted of peripheral blood, taken from a patient treated with photon-based radiotherapy. This clonotype was sampled from a woman aged 45-65 years with cholangiocarcinoma. CDR3 sequence: CASSFRGDYGYTF. The bases read TGTGCCAGCAGTTTCCGGGGAGACTATGGCTACACCTTC.